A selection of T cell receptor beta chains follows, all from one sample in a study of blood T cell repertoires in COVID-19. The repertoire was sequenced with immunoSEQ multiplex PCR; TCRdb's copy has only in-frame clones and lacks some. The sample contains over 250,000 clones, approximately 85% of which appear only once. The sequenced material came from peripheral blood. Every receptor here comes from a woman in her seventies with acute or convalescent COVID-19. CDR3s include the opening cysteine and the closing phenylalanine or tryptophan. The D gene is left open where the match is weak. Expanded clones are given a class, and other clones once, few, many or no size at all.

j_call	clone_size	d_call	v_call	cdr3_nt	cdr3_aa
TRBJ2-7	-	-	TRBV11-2	TGTGCCAGCAGCTTAGGTAGGGAGTACGAGCAGTACTTC	CASSLGREYEQYF
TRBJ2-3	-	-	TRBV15	TGTGCCACCAGCAGAGATAGAGGACACACAGATACGCAGTATTTT	CATSRDRGHTDTQYF
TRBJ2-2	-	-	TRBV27	TGTGCCAGCAGTTTGTCGTCGTCCGGGGAGCTGTTTTTT	CASSLSSSGELFF
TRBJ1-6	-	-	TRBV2	TGTGCCAGCAGTGAACGACAGGCGCAGAATTCACCCCTCCACTTT	CASSERQAQNSPLHF
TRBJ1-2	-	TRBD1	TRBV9	TGTGCCAGCAGCGCCTCAGGGGGCACGGGCTATGGCTACACCTTC	CASSASGGTGYGYTF
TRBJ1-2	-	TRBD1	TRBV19	TGTGCCAGTAGTCGGACAGGGGTGGACTATGGCTACACCTTC	CASSRTGVDYGYTF
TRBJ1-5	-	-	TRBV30	TGTGCCTGGAGTGGGACAGCGGAGGAGCCCCAGCATTTT	CAWSGTAEEPQHF
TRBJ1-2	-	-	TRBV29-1	TGCAGCGCCCACCGGGAGGGTAACTATGGCTACACCTTC	CSAHREGNYGYTF
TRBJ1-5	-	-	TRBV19	TGTGCCAGTAGATTAAATGCAGGGTTACAGCCCCAGCATTTT	CASRLNAGLQPQHF
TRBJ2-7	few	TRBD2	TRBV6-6	TGTGCCAGCAGTTACGGAGCGGGGCCCTACGAGCAGTACTTC	CASSYGAGPYEQYF
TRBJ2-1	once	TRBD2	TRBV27	TGTGCCGCGGGGGGACTAGGGGCACATGAGCAGTTCTTC	CAAGGLGAHEQFF
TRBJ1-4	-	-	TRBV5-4	TGTGCCAGCAGCTGGCGGGGGAACGGCAAAAAACTGTTTTTT	CASSWRGNGKKLFF
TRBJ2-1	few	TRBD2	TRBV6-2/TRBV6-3	TGTGCCAGCAGTGATCCCGGGACTAGCGGACCCTACAATGAGCAGTTCTTC	CASSDPGTSGPYNEQFF
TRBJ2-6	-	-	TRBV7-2	TGTGCCAGCAGCTTAGGGAGGGCTGGGGCCAACGTCCTGACTTTC	CASSLGRAGANVLTF
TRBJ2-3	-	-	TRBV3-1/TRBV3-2	TGTGCCAGCAGCTTTCCGGGGGGCTCAACAGATACGCAGTATTTT	CASSFPGGSTDTQYF
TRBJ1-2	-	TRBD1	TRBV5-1	TGCGCCAGCAGCCTTCAGGGGGGAGTCCCCTATGGCTACACCTTC	CASSLQGGVPYGYTF
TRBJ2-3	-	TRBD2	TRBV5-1	TGCGCCAGCAGGCCTAGCGGGGGTGCAGATACGCAGTATTTT	CASRPSGGADTQYF
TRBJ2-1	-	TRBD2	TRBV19	TGTGCCAGTAGTACCCTAGCGGGGGCCGTTTACAATGAGCAGTTCTTC	CASSTLAGAVYNEQFF
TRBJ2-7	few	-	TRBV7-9	TGTGCCAGCAGCCGAACAGGGCTGTACGAGCAGTACTTC	CASSRTGLYEQYF
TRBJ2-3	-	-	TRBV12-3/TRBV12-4	TGTGCCAGCAGTTTGCGAGGATCAGATACGCAGTATTTT	CASSLRGSDTQYF
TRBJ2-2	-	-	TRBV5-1	TGCGCCAGCAACCAAGGACAGGGGGAGCTGTTTTTT	CASNQGQGELFF
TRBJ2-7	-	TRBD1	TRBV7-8	TGTGCCAGCAGCTTATTAGGACAGGGGCTTTCCGAGCAGTACTTC	CASSLLGQGLSEQYF
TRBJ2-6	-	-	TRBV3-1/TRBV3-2	TGTGCCAGCAGCCCCCACAGATCCTCTGGGGCCAACGTCCTGACTTTC	CASSPHRSSGANVLTF
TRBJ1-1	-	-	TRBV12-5	TGTGCTAGTGGTCCAGGGGAAGACACTGAAGCTTTCTTT	CASGPGEDTEAFF
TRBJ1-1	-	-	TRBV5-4	TGTGCCAGCAGCTTGGATCCAGGGGCCATGAACACTGAAGCTTTCTTT	CASSLDPGAMNTEAFF
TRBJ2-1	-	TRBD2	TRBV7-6	TGTGCCAGCAGCCGGGCGGGGGGCGGAAATGAGCAGTTCTTC	CASSRAGGGNEQFF
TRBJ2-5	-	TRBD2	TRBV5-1	TGCGCCAGCAGCAATGACGGGGGGGCCGCGTGGGAGACCCAGTACTTC	CASSNDGGAAWETQYF
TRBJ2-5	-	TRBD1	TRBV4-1	TGCGCCAGCAGCTTGGGACAGAGAGCGAAGACCCAGTACTTC	CASSLGQRAKTQYF